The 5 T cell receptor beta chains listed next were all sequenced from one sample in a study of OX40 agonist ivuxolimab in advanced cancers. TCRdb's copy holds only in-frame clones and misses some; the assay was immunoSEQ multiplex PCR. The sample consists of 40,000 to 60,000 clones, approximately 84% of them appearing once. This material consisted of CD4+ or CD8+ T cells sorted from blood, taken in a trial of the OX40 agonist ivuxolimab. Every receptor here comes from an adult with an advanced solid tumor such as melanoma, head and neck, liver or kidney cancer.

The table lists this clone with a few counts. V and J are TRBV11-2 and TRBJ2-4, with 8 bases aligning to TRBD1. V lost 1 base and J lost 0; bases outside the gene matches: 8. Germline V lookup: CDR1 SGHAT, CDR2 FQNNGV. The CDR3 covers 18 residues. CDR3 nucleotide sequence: TGTGCCAGCAGCTTAGTGACAGGGGCGATCCTAGCCAAAAACATTCAGTACTTC. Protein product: CASSLVTGAILAKNIQYF.

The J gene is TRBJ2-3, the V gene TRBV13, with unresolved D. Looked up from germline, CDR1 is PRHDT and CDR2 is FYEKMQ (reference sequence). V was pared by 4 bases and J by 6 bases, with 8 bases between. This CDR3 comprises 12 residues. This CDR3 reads CASSSTTDTQYF. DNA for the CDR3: TGTGCCAGCAGCTCCACGACGGATACGCAGTATTTT. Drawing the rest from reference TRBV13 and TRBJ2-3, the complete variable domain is AAGVIQSPRHLIKEKRETATLKCYPIPRHDTVYWYQQGPGQDPQFLISFYEKMQSDKGSIPDRFSAQQFSDYHSELNMSSLELGDSALYFCASSSTTDTQYFGPGTRLTVL.

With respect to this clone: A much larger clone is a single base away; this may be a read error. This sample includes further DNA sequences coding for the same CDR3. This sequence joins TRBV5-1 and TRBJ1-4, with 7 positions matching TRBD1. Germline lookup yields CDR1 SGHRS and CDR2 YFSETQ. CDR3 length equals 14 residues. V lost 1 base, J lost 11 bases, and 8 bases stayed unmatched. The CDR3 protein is CASSLLRQGGKLFF. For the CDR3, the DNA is TGCGCCAGCAGCTTGTTGCGACAGGGTGGGAAACTGTTTTTT.

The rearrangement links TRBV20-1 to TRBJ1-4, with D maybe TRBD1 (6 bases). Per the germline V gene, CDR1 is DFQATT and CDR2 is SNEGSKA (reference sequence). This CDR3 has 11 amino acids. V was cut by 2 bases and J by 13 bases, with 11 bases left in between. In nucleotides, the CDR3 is TGCAGTGCTAGAAAACAGGGAGGACTGTTTTTT. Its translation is CSARKQGGLFF.

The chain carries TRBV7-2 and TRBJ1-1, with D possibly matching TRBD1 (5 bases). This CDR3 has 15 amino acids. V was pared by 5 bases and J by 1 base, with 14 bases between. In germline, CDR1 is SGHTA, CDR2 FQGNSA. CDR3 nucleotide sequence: TGTGCCAGCAGCCCAGTAGGCGGGGGGAACACTGAAGCTTTCTTT. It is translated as CASSPVGGGNTEAFF.